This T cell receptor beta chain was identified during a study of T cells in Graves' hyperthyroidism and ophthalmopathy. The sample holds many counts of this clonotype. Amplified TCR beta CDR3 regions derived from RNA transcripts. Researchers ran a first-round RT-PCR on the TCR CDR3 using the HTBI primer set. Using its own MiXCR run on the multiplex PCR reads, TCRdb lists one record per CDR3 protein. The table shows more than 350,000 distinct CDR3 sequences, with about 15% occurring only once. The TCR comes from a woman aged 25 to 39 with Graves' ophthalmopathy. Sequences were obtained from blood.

CDR3 in DNA: TGTGCCAGCAGCTTAGAGGGGCGAACTACAGATACGCAGTATTTT. Translation: CASSLEGRTTDTQYF. V usage is TRBV7-9 and J usage is TRBJ2-3; possible D gene TRBD1, 5 bases. The V end was cut by 1 base, the J end by 3 bases, with 11 bases between. Per germline, CDR1 SEHNR and CDR2 FQNEAQ (reference sequence). This CDR3 has 15 amino acids.